Described below is a single T cell receptor beta chain sequence and its context. The sample comes from a study of blood T cell repertoires in COVID-19. Whole-study context: The United States, Italy and Spain provided the acute and convalescent COVID-19 samples. The analysed material was cDNA or gDNA that came from T cells, B-cell-depleted T cells, or PBMCs.

CDR1 is MDHEN, CDR2 SYDVKM, per germline. The V gene end was trimmed by 6 bases and the J gene end by 0 bases; junction bases not matched to a gene: 8. The CDR3 totals 16 residues. The table came from immunoSEQ multiplex PCR; TCRdb's copy has only in-frame clones and leaves some out. This sample has around 250,000 clones, with about 89% found just once. Sequencing was done on a sample of PBMCs or T cells enriched from blood (not recorded which). This sequence joins TRBV28 and TRBJ2-4; 7 bases line up with TRBD1. The TCR originated in a woman in her twenties or thirties who had recovered from COVID-19. The CDR3 sequence is CASRAGQELAKNIQYF. The CDR3 nucleotides read TGTGCCAGCAGGGCTGGACAGGAACTAGCCAAAAACATTCAGTACTTC.